The 18 T cell receptor beta chains in this list originate from one sample, sequenced in a study of blood T cells in healthy people across ages. Sample-barcoded 5' priming and a J-beta primer mix drove a second PCR of roughly 7 to 11 cycles. TCRdb itself ran the 5' RACE reads through MiXCR, one entry per CDR3 protein. The sample shows 650,000 to 950,000 distinct CDR3 sequences, around two fifths of them seen only once. Sequencing was done on a sample of blood. These receptors were taken from a man in his sixties in good health.

The genes are TRBV7-6 and TRBJ2-5; 9 nucleotides align to TRBD2. Germline trimming cut 1 base from V and 11 bases from J; bases unmatched to any gene: 8. This CDR3 is 14 amino acids long. Germline assignment: CDR1 SGHVS and CDR2 FNYEAQ. CDR3 in DNA: TGTGCCAGCAGCTTAGATAGCGGGGGATACGGGCAGTACTTC. As protein: CASSLDSGGYGQYF.

This CDR3 is CATLDEARSYNEQFF. CDR3 nucleotides: TGTGCCACCCTGGACGAAGCACGAAGCTACAATGAGCAGTTCTTC. The gene calls are TRBV10-3 and TRBJ2-1, with no clear D. The V gene lost 10 bases and the J gene lost 3 bases, with 19 bases spanning the gap. Germline lookup yields CDR1 ENHRY and CDR2 SYGVKD. This CDR3 has 15 amino acids.

The chain is built from TRBV29-1 and TRBJ1-2; D gene uncertain. Germline CDR1 and CDR2: SQVTM and ANQGSEA. Trimming left V 4 bases short and J 7 bases short, with 13 bases between. The CDR3 totals 12 residues. The CDR3 reads CSVGPGKSGYTF. CDR3 DNA sequence: TGCAGCGTTGGACCTGGCAAGAGTGGCTACACCTTC.

CDR3 amino acids: CASSQEGLRSYISYEQYF. In nucleotides, the CDR3 is TGTGCCAGCAGCCAAGAAGGTCTTAGGTCTTACATTTCCTACGAGCAGTACTTC. The V call is TRBV14, the J call TRBJ2-7, with D unresolved. V shed 0 bases and J shed 1 base, with 19 bases lying between them. The CDR3 contains 18 residues. The germline gives CDR1 SGHDN, CDR2 FVKESK.

The chain couples TRBV2 to TRBJ1-5, with 10 bases matching TRBD1. The V gene end was trimmed by 7 bases and the J gene end by 4 bases; junction bases not matched to a gene: 7. Per germline, CDR1 SNHLY and CDR2 FYNNEI. The CDR3 is 15 amino acids. The CDR3 nucleotides are TGTGCCAGCACTGCCTCGGGACAGGGGAATCAGCCCCAGCATTTT. Translating it yields CASTASGQGNQPQHF.

The gene calls are TRBV2 and TRBJ2-1, with 9 positions matching TRBD1. CDR1 SNHLY and CDR2 FYNNEI come from the germline V gene. The CDR3 runs to 14 residues. The V gene end was trimmed by 4 bases and the J gene end by 6 bases; junction bases not matched to a gene: 4. The CDR3 region is CASSGGQGGNEQFF. The CDR3 DNA sequence: TGTGCCAGCAGTGGGGGACAGGGAGGCAATGAGCAGTTCTTC.

The chain is built from TRBV7-2 and TRBJ2-1; a possible D gene is TRBD2 (5 bases). V lost 5 bases and J 1 base, leaving 18 bases between the germline ends. Germline V gene data show CDR1 as SGHTA and CDR2 as FQGNSA. CDR3 length equals 17 residues. CDR3 in amino acids: CASSQMGRTISYNEQFF. DNA for the CDR3: TGTGCCAGCAGCCAAATGGGGAGAACTATTTCCTACAATGAGCAGTTCTTC.

This clonotype turned up a few times. This chain connects TRBV20-1 to TRBJ1-1; no clear D. With 1 base removed from V and 1 base from J, the gap between germline ends came to 13 bases. The V gene's germline CDR1 is DFQATT and CDR2 SNEGSKA (reference sequence). The CDR3 consists of 15 residues. The chain's CDR3 is CSARALGLANTEAFF. DNA for the CDR3: TGCAGTGCTAGAGCCCTTGGACTCGCGAACACTGAAGCTTTCTTT.

This clonotype was recorded once. The genes are TRBV4-1 and TRBJ2-7; a possible D gene is TRBD1 (6 bases). Germline CDR1 and CDR2: MGHRA and YSYEKL. The CDR3 consists of 15 residues. Trimming shortened V by 4 bases and J by 0 bases, and 13 bases separated the two germline ends. The CDR3 bases are TGCGCCAGCAGCCTCGGAAGGGGACACTCCTACGAGCAGTACTTC. It yields the protein CASSLGRGHSYEQYF.

The chain recombines TRBV29-1 with TRBJ2-3; 13 nucleotides line up with TRBD2. There are 17 residues in the CDR3. V was clipped by 5 bases and J by 4 bases; unmatched bases: 12. The germline V gene has CDR1 SQVTM and CDR2 ANQGSEA. DNA of the CDR3: TGCAGCGTTTCGAGGGTATGGACTAGCGGGGGACCAGATACGCAGTATTTT. It specifies CSVSRVWTSGGPDTQYF.

This clonotype turned up a few times. The chain recombines TRBV20-1 with TRBJ2-1; a weak D match, TRBD2 (7 bases). The V and J ends lost 0 bases and 4 bases respectively, with 10 bases between them. Germline lookup yields CDR1 DFQATT and CDR2 SNEGSKA (reference sequence). The CDR3 totals 14 residues. The CDR3 protein is CSARERGPYNEQFF. The DNA of the CDR3 is TGCAGTGCTAGAGAGCGGGGGCCTTACAATGAGCAGTTCTTC.

This chain connects TRBV6-1 to TRBJ2-5; D is perhaps TRBD2 (6 bases). Trimming took 6 bases from V and 1 from J, leaving 12 bases between them. This CDR3 region has 14 residues. Germline loops: CDR1 MNHNS, CDR2 SASEGT. The DNA for the CDR3 is TGTGCCAGCAGGTTTTTCGGGGGCCAAGAGACCCAGTACTTC. Its translation is CASRFFGGQETQYF.

This clonotype was detected only a few times. This may come from a read error, since a much larger clone is one base off. The gene calls are TRBV29-1 and TRBJ2-5; possibly TRBD1 for D (5 bases). The V gene's germline CDR1 is SQVTM and CDR2 ANQGSEA. The CDR3 contains 11 residues. Trimming stripped 7 bases from V and 4 bases from J, with 10 bases between. Here the CDR3 reads CSGDSLETQYF. Written as DNA, the CDR3 is TGCAGCGGTGACAGCCTAGAGACCCAGTACTTC.

This chain links TRBV18 with TRBJ1-2; D gene ambiguous. Trimming cost V 2 bases and J 8 bases, with 12 bases left between them. Germline CDR1 and CDR2: KGHSH and LQKENI. This CDR3 region has 13 residues. The DNA for the CDR3 is TGTGCCAGCTCACCAGGACGGTTGGGAGGCTACACCTTC. Translated, it gives CASSPGRLGGYTF. The entire variable domain, with the rest obtained from reference TRBV18 and TRBJ1-2, is as follows: NAGVMQNPRHLVRRRGQEARLRCSPMKGHSHVYWYRQLPEEGLKFMVYLQKENIIDESGMPKERFSAEFPKEGPSILRIQQVVRGDSAAYFCASSPGRLGGYTFGSGTRLTVV.

This clonotype was found a few times. The chain uses TRBV7-2 and TRBJ2-3; perhaps TRBD2 as D (5 bases). The CDR3 length is 16 residues. V lost 5 bases and J 5 bases, leaving 20 bases between the germline ends. The germline CDR1 and CDR2 sequences are SGHTA and FQGNSA. DNA of the CDR3: TGTGCCAGCAGCCCACAAGGCAGTTCACGGGGAGATACGCAGTATTTT. It translates to CASSPQGSSRGDTQYF. The whole variable domain, remainder taken from reference TRBV7-2 and TRBJ2-3, is GAGVSQSPSNKVTEKGKDVELRCDPISGHTALYWYRQSLGQGLEFLIYFQGNSAPDKSGLPSDRFSAERTGGSVSTLTIQRTQQEDSAVYLCASSPQGSSRGDTQYFGPGTRLTVL.

The rearrangement links TRBV20-1 to TRBJ2-3; 7 bases are a match to TRBD2. With 3 bases clipped from V and 4 bases from J, the junction kept 4 bases outside the gene matches. CDR3 length: 13 residues. Germline V gives CDR1 DFQATT, CDR2 SNEGSKA (reference sequence). DNA of the CDR3: TGCAGTGCTAGCGGGGGGTCCCCAGATACGCAGTATTTT. This codes for CSASGGSPDTQYF.

This clonotype was counted only a few times. The genes are TRBV6-5 and TRBJ2-1; D is undetermined. Trimming removed 6 bases from V and 2 bases from J, with 14 bases in between. The germline V gene encodes CDR1 MNHEY and CDR2 SVGAGI. This CDR3 has 15 residues. The CDR3 is CASSLGEITYNEQFF. The CDR3 coding sequence is TGTGCCAGCAGCCTCGGAGAGATTACCTACAATGAGCAGTTCTTC.

Remarks on this clonotype: This may arise from a read error, as a much more abundant clone is one base away. The J gene is TRBJ2-6, the V gene TRBV7-6; 8 bases line up with TRBD1. CDR3 length: 18 amino acids. Germline CDR1 is SGHVS and CDR2 is FNYEAQ. V was clipped by 4 bases and J by 2 bases; unmatched bases: 10. The CDR3 region has the DNA TGTGCCAGCAGCTCCAGACAGGGGAGTACCCCTGGGGCCAACGTCCTGACTTTC. Protein: CASSSRQGSTPGANVLTF.